The clone carrying this T cell receptor (beta chain) was detected ten times or more. Antigen specificity is unknown. The data were obtained in a study of T-cell reconstitution after alpha-beta-depleted transplantation in children. The study's findings and limits: Reported findings indicate that, about two months after transplant, alpha-beta T cells came from several hundred expanded clones, which were derived from non-depleted graft cells. T-cell counts and diversity were attributed mostly to newly produced T cells one year after transplant. Where some patients showed high TCRbeta diversity at day 60, it came from recipient T cells and thymic progenitors that had survived.

The TCRbeta library was prepared with unique molecular identifiers. Each CDR3 protein is one row after TCRdb ran MiXCR on the PCR reads. The sample holds hundreds of thousands of distinct CDR3 sequences, less than 15% seen once. V was clipped by 0 bases and J by 1 base, with 6 bases between them. This CDR3 comprises 14 residues. The chain couples TRBV12-3 or TRBV12-4 to TRBJ2-5; D not resolved. Here the sequenced sample was PBMCs, taken before TCRalphabeta/CD19-depleted stem cell transplant. The clonotype comes from a girl aged 2 to 9 with congenital amegakaryocytic thrombocytopenia, due to receive a stem cell transplant. CDR3 in DNA: TGTGCCAGCAGTTTAGCCCAAATCCAAGAGACCCAGTACTTC. It yields the protein CASSLAQIQETQYF.